One sample yielded the 8 T cell receptor beta chains listed below, sequenced in a study of human T cells and chemical hapten exposure. Stated time point: patch test 1, 2 weeks after DPC sensitization. Treatment specified: therapeutic diphenylcyclopropenone sensitization with weekly scalp DPC. Each CDR3 protein gets one entry after TCRdb re-called the RACE reads with MiXCR. Counted here are about 71,000 distinct CDR3 sequences, 9.8% occurring once; the ten biggest clones make up over 3%. Source: whole blood, taken in connection with sensitization to the hapten diphenylcyclopropenone (DPC). These receptors all stem from a woman aged 40 to 55 with alopecia areata. Some clones in this sample may be carry-over from other donors' samples.

This clonotype came up a few times. The chain combines TRBV27 with TRBJ2-7, with D perhaps assigned TRBD1 or TRBD2 (5 bases each). This CDR3 is built from 15 residues. Per germline, CDR1 MNHEY and CDR2 SMNVEV (reference sequence). V lost 1 base, J lost 4 bases, and 14 bases lay in between. CDR3 residues: CASSLLVGPIYEQYF. Here the CDR3 DNA reads TGTGCCAGCAGTTTATTGGTGGGACCAATATACGAGCAGTACTTC.

In its sample, this clonotype was seen a few times. This chain connects TRBV7-2 to TRBJ1-1; TRBD1 aligns across 7 bases. Germline trimming cut 3 bases from V and 4 bases from J; bases unmatched to any gene: 17. Germline CDR1 is SGHTA and CDR2 is FQGNSA. This CDR3 region has 18 residues. This CDR3 reads CASSLGQSYSRRGTEAFF. CDR3 coding DNA: TGTGCCAGCAGCTTGGGACAGTCTTATTCCCGGCGAGGCACTGAAGCTTTCTTT.

This clonotype has ten or more counts. Here the CDR3 DNA reads TGCGCCAGCAGTGGAGGCAGAACGAACACTGAAGCTTTCTTT. Translation gives CASSGGRTNTEAFF. V is TRBV10-1 and J is TRBJ1-1; D is uncertain. The ends were cut back, 4 bases at V and 1 base at J, with 10 bases in the middle. Germline CDR1 reads WNHNN; CDR2 reads SYGVQD (reference sequence). The CDR3 has 14 residues.

This clonotype was observed a handful of times. The chain has TRBV7-6 and TRBJ2-3; D uncertain. The CDR3 sequence is 12 residues long. Germline CDR1 is SGHVS and CDR2 is FNYEAQ. V lost 5 bases and J 2 bases, leaving 5 bases between the germline ends. The CDR3 DNA reads TGTGCCAGCAGCCGTGACACAGATACGCAGTATTTT. This gives the protein CASSRDTDTQYF.

In this sample, this clonotype turned up a few times. The genes are TRBV5-5 and TRBJ1-2; 8 bases match TRBD1. J lost 8 bases, V lost 3 bases, and 9 bases had no gene match. Germline CDR1 is SGHKS and CDR2 is YYEKEE (reference sequence). The CDR3 is made up of 14 amino acids. The chain's CDR3 is CASSSMTGAGGYTF. The CDR3, as DNA: TGTGCCAGCAGCTCGATGACAGGGGCTGGAGGCTACACCTTC.

This clonotype was detected ten times or more. The chain uses TRBV12-5 and TRBJ2-1, with TRBD1 identical over 8 bases. Looked up from germline, CDR1 is LGHNT and CDR2 is FRNRAP. The CDR3 consists of 17 residues. Trimming at V came to 1 base and at J to 2 bases, leaving 7 bases not matched to a gene. CDR3 coding DNA: TGTGCTAGTGGTTTGGCCTCCGGGACAGGAGCCTACAATGAGCAGTTCTTC. Amino acid sequence: CASGLASGTGAYNEQFF.

This clonotype was counted many times. The chain employs TRBV6-2 or TRBV6-3 and TRBJ2-7; 7 bases map to TRBD1. V lost 10 bases to trimming and J lost 4 bases; unmatched junction nucleotides: 10. Germline lookup yields CDR1 MNHEY and CDR2 SVGEGT. CDR3 length equals 13 residues. In DNA, the CDR3 is TGTGCCACCCGGAGAGGGGGCCCGTACGAGCAGTACTTC. Translation: CATRRGGPYEQYF.

V and J are TRBV6-6 and TRBJ1-3, with unresolved D. Trimming removed 5 bases at V and 0 bases at J, with 11 bases between. Per germline, CDR1 MNHNY and CDR2 SVGAGI (reference sequence). This CDR3 region has 15 residues. The CDR3 nucleotides are TGTGCCAGCAGTGAAGACGGATACTCTGGAAACACCATATATTTT. It codes for CASSEDGYSGNTIYF.